A single sample is the source of the 26 T cell receptor beta chains below, sequenced in a study of shared clonotypes between healthy human individuals. The method was immunoSEQ multiplex PCR; TCRdb's version includes in-frame clones alone and lacks a portion of them. The sample has fewer than 3 million clones; around 93% are singletons. The specimen was naive CD4+ T cells from PBMCs. Subset given: CD45RA+ positively selected. The receptors here all came from a man between 18 and 29 years old in good health. Some clones in this sample may be carry-over from other donors' samples.

About this clone: Different DNA sequences within this sample yield the same CDR3. This rearrangement joins TRBV5-1 to TRBJ2-7, with 8 nucleotides matching TRBD1. Losses at the gene ends were 4 bases for V and 3 bases for J; bases not matched to a gene: 6. There are 14 residues in the CDR3. Germline V gene data show CDR1 as SGHRS and CDR2 as YFSETQ. CDR3 region: CASSGQGASYEQYF. The CDR3 bases are TGCGCCAGCAGCGGTCAGGGGGCTAGCTACGAGCAGTACTTC. Combining the CDR3 with reference TRBV5-1 and TRBJ2-7 gives the whole variable domain KAGVTQTPRYLIKTRGQQVTLSCSPISGHRSVSWYQQTPGQGLQFLFEYFSETQRNKGNFPGRFSGRQFSNSRSEMNVSTLELGDSALYLCASSGQGASYEQYFGPGTRLTVT.

As for this clone: The same CDR3 also results from other DNA sequences found in this sample. J is TRBJ1-1 and V is TRBV2; D gene uncertain. The germline V gene encodes CDR1 SNHLY and CDR2 FYNNEI. Trimming took off 3 bases at V and 5 bases at J, with 10 bases between the two ends. CDR3 length: 13 amino acids. In nucleotides, the CDR3 is TGTGCCAGCAGTGAGGGGAGAGGAACTGAAGCTTTCTTT. Its protein product is CASSEGRGTEAFF.

The rearrangement joins TRBV4-1 to TRBJ1-6; maybe TRBD1 (6 bases). This CDR3 contains 14 residues. Trimming cost V 5 bases and J 7 bases, with 12 bases left between them. The germline V gene encodes CDR1 MGHRA and CDR2 YSYEKL. Here the CDR3 reads CASSDRPGNSPLHF. The CDR3 region has the DNA TGCGCCAGCAGCGACAGGCCGGGGAATTCACCCCTCCACTTT.

This chain connects TRBV2 to TRBJ2-3; D gene ambiguous. The CDR3 is 14 amino acids. Germline V gene data show CDR1 as SNHLY and CDR2 as FYNNEI. Trimming stripped 4 bases from V and 1 base from J, with 9 bases between. CDR3 amino acids: CASSALVGTDTQYF. The CDR3 nucleotides read TGTGCCAGCAGTGCACTCGTTGGCACAGATACGCAGTATTTT.

This clone is a singleton in its sample. The chain uses TRBV27 and TRBJ1-2; D is unclear. There are 13 residues in the CDR3. The germline CDR1 and CDR2 sequences are MNHEY and SMNVEV (reference sequence). V was cut by 6 bases and J by 6 bases, with 14 bases left in between. CDR3 nucleotide sequence: TGTGCCAGCAGGCGGCGGAACGGGGATGGCTACACCTTC. The encoded protein is CASRRRNGDGYTF.

This chain uses TRBV7-3 with TRBJ2-1, with TRBD2 matching 13 bases. The CDR3 has 15 residues. The V and J ends lost 2 bases and 10 bases, in that order; junction bases with no gene match: 5. Germline V gene sequence: CDR1 SGHTA, CDR2 FQGTGA. The CDR3 sequence: CASSLGTSGTKEQFF. The CDR3 DNA follows: TGTGCCAGCAGCTTAGGGACTAGCGGGACGAAGGAGCAGTTCTTC.

The CDR3 bases are TGTGCCAGCACCCCCAACGGCGGGAGGGCCCAATCCTACGAGCAGTACTTC. Translated, it gives CASTPNGGRAQSYEQYF. The chain links TRBV7-7 to TRBJ2-7, with 9 bases lining up with TRBD2. The CDR3 consists of 17 residues. J lost 1 base, V lost 7 bases, and 14 bases had no gene match. Looked up from germline, CDR1 is SSHAT and CDR2 is FNYEAQ (reference sequence).

V and J are TRBV28 and TRBJ1-5; D remains unclear. Germline loops: CDR1 MDHEN, CDR2 SYDVKM. The germline V and J ends were trimmed by 5 bases and 0 bases, with 11 bases remaining between them. The CDR3 consists of 15 residues. This CDR3 reads CASSIGGGSNQPQHF. The CDR3 DNA reads as TGTGCCAGCAGTATCGGCGGAGGTAGCAATCAGCCCCAGCATTTT.

The genes are TRBV30 and TRBJ2-1; D unresolved. Germline V gene sequence: CDR1 GTSNPN, CDR2 SVGIG (reference sequence). The CDR3 consists of 14 residues. The V and J ends lost 3 bases and 12 bases respectively, with 21 bases between them. The CDR3: CAWSAISPGLGQFF. CDR3 coding DNA: TGTGCCTGGAGCGCTATTTCCCCAGGCTTAGGGCAGTTCTTC.

This rearrangement joins TRBV18 to TRBJ2-1; maybe TRBD2 (5 bases). V was clipped by 3 bases and J by 7 bases, with 16 bases between them. Germline values: CDR1 KGHSH, CDR2 LQKENI. CDR3 length: 15 residues. The CDR3 DNA reads as TGTGCCAGCTCACCCATTGAGACTACACAAAATGAGCAGTTCTTC. Translated: CASSPIETTQNEQFF.

A note on this clone: Other DNA sequences in this specimen translate into the identical CDR3. The chain links TRBV5-6 to TRBJ1-5; D perhaps matches TRBD1 (5 bases). Trimming pared 1 base from V and 4 bases from J, leaving 12 bases between. CDR3 length: 15 residues. From germline, CDR1 is SGHDT and CDR2 YYEEEE. The CDR3 DNA reads TGTGCCAGCAGCTTGAGGCAGGGTGGGAATCAGCCCCAGCATTTT. Translation: CASSLRQGGNQPQHF.

The chain has TRBV6-1 and TRBJ2-7, with D uncertain. Trimming left V 2 bases short and J 0 bases short, with 14 bases between. The germline V gene encodes CDR1 MNHNS and CDR2 SASEGT. This CDR3 is 16 amino acids long. The CDR3 nucleotides read TGTGCCAGCAGTGAAATAGGGCCGAGCCCCTCCTACGAGCAGTACTTC. This gives the protein CASSEIGPSPSYEQYF.

The V call is TRBV7-9, the J call TRBJ2-6; D possibly corresponds to TRBD1 (6 bases). V gave up 4 bases and J gave up 4 bases, with 11 bases separating them. Looked up from germline, CDR1 is SEHNR and CDR2 is FQNEAQ (reference sequence). The CDR3 loop spans 15 amino acids. CDR3: CASSWQGPGANVLTF. For the CDR3, the DNA is TGTGCCAGCAGCTGGCAGGGGCCGGGGGCCAACGTCCTGACTTTC.

The chain is built from TRBV6-1 and TRBJ2-7; D possibly matches TRBD1 or TRBD2 (5 bases each). The CDR3 runs 15 residues. In germline, CDR1 is MNHNS, CDR2 SASEGT. Trimming cost V 10 bases and J 0 bases, with 19 bases left between them. CDR3 in amino acids: CATLGEFPSSYEQYF. CDR3 nucleotide sequence: TGTGCCACCCTGGGGGAGTTTCCGAGCTCCTACGAGCAGTACTTC.

The CDR3, as DNA: TGTGCCATCAGTGCAGGAGAGGGCGGTCAGCCCCAGCATTTT. Translation: CAISAGEGGQPQHF. The V call is TRBV10-3, the J call TRBJ1-5, with D unclear. The V gene's germline CDR1 is ENHRY and CDR2 SYGVKD. Trimming left V 4 bases short and J 6 bases short, with 13 bases between. There are 14 residues in the CDR3.

This rearrangement joins TRBV9 to TRBJ2-2; 7 positions match TRBD2. In germline, CDR1 is SGDLS, CDR2 YYNGEE. J lost 3 bases, V lost 2 bases, and 4 bases had no gene match. This CDR3 spans 15 amino acids. The CDR3 sequence is CASSVAGVDTGELFF. The CDR3, as DNA: TGTGCCAGCAGCGTGGCGGGAGTTGACACCGGGGAGCTGTTTTTT.

This clone was seen once. The V and J genes are TRBV6-5 and TRBJ1-3; no reliable D call. Germline V gives CDR1 MNHEY, CDR2 SVGAGI. The CDR3 loop spans 15 amino acids. With 0 bases removed from V and 0 bases from J, the gap between germline ends came to 6 bases. CDR3 DNA: TGTGCCAGCAGTTACTCTGCGGACTCTGGAAACACCATATATTTT. Amino acid sequence: CASSYSADSGNTIYF.

The chain employs TRBV27 and TRBJ2-7; TRBD2 agrees at 8 bases. Per the germline V gene, CDR1 is MNHEY and CDR2 is SMNVEV (reference sequence). V shed 5 bases and J 2 bases; nucleotides not matched to a gene: 20. The CDR3 extends over 19 amino acids. CDR3 DNA: TGTGCCAGCAGTCGACACCAATTTCCCAGCGGGAGAGGCACCTACGAGCAGTACTTC. Residues: CASSRHQFPSGRGTYEQYF.

CDR3 sequence (DNA): TGTGCCAGCAGGGCGGTAGCGTATCCCTACGAGCAGTACTTC. Amino acids: CASRAVAYPYEQYF. The V call is TRBV2, the J call TRBJ2-7, with D tentatively TRBD2 (5 bases). The germline gives CDR1 SNHLY, CDR2 FYNNEI. There are 14 residues in the CDR3. V shed 6 bases and J shed 2 bases, with 14 bases lying between them. The full variable domain, rest sourced from reference TRBV2 and TRBJ2-7, is EPEVTQTPSHQVTQMGQEVILRCVPISNHLYFYWYRQILGQKVEFLVSFYNNEISEKSEIFDDQFSVERPDGSNFTLKIRSTKLEDSAMYFCASRAVAYPYEQYFGPGTRLTVT.

V gene TRBV18 combines with J gene TRBJ2-3; 9 bases fit TRBD1. Trimming at V came to 2 bases and at J to 4 bases, leaving 1 base not matched to a gene. Germline V lookup: CDR1 KGHSH, CDR2 LQKENI. The CDR3 runs to 14 residues. The CDR3 loop reads CASSPGTGPDTQYF. The CDR3 nucleotides read TGTGCCAGCTCACCAGGGACAGGGCCAGATACGCAGTATTTT. The whole variable domain, remainder taken from reference TRBV18 and TRBJ2-3, is NAGVMQNPRHLVRRRGQEARLRCSPMKGHSHVYWYRQLPEEGLKFMVYLQKENIIDESGMPKERFSAEFPKEGPSILRIQQVVRGDSAAYFCASSPGTGPDTQYFGPGTRLTVL.

A remark on this clone: The sample has other DNA sequences that encode this CDR3 too. This chain uses TRBV11-2 with TRBJ1-3; D is undetermined. This CDR3 contains 14 residues. V lost 1 base to trimming and J lost 2 bases, with 6 bases between them. The V gene's germline CDR1 is SGHAT and CDR2 FQNNGV. The CDR3 loop is CASSLGLTGNTIYF. The CDR3 DNA follows: TGTGCCAGCAGCTTAGGGCTAACTGGAAACACCATATATTTT.

The genes are TRBV7-8 and TRBJ1-2; 7 bases agree with TRBD1. The V and J ends lost 5 bases and 8 bases, in that order; junction bases with no gene match: 11. The CDR3 consists of 14 residues. The germline CDR1 and CDR2 sequences are SGHVS and FQNEAQ. In DNA, the CDR3 is TGTGCCAGCAGCCAAGACAGGGATAGGGGGGGCTACACCTTC. It codes for CASSQDRDRGGYTF.

The sample holds one count of this clone. The chain joins TRBV7-9 to TRBJ2-2; 9 bases fit TRBD1. Per germline, CDR1 SEHNR and CDR2 FQNEAQ (reference sequence). This CDR3 is built from 15 residues. V trimming: 6 bases; J trimming: 6 bases; junction bases outside the gene matches: 8. The DNA of the CDR3 is TGTGCCAGCAGTCGGGGACAGGGAGGGGCCGGGGAGCTGTTTTTT. Encoded protein: CASSRGQGGAGELFF. The whole variable domain, remainder taken from reference TRBV7-9 and TRBJ2-2, is DTGVSQNPRHKITKRGQNVTFRCDPISEHNRLYWYRQTLGQGPEFLTYFQNEAQLEKSRLLSDRFSAERPKGSFSTLEIQRTEQGDSAMYLCASSRGQGGAGELFFGEGSRLTVL.

V gene TRBV19 combines with J gene TRBJ2-1; 11 nucleotides line up with TRBD2. Germline CDR1 and CDR2: LNHDA and SQIVND (reference sequence). The CDR3 extends over 16 amino acids. V was pared by 3 bases and J by 4 bases, with 5 bases of the junction left unmatched. CDR3 nucleotide sequence: TGTGCCAGTAGTATCAGTCTAGCGGGGGGTTACAATGAGCAGTTCTTC. This sequence encodes CASSISLAGGYNEQFF.

The V call is TRBV27, the J call TRBJ2-7, with D possibly being TRBD1 or TRBD2 (5 bases each). Trimming removed 2 bases from V and 0 bases from J, with 11 bases in between. The CDR3 loop spans 15 amino acids. Germline V gives CDR1 MNHEY, CDR2 SMNVEV (reference sequence). CDR3 coding DNA: TGTGCCAGCAGTTTAAGTGTAGGGACCTCCTACGAGCAGTACTTC. Translation: CASSLSVGTSYEQYF.

V and J are TRBV18 and TRBJ2-7; D perhaps matches TRBD1 (6 bases). The CDR3 covers 15 residues. Per the germline V gene, CDR1 is KGHSH and CDR2 is LQKENI. V lost 3 bases to trimming and J lost 1 base, with 13 bases between them. In DNA form, the CDR3 reads TGTGCCAGCTCACCGGGCAGGGGCGAGTCCTACGAGCAGTACTTC. It specifies CASSPGRGESYEQYF.